Following are 5 T cell receptor beta chains from one sample sequenced in a study of blood T cells in healthy people across ages. A second roughly 6 to 12 cycle PCR used barcoded and J-beta primers. TCRdb reprocessed the 5' RACE reads with MiXCR, giving one entry per CDR3 protein. The top ten hold about 7.7% of the sample, which has 1.5 million to 2 million distinct CDR3 sequences, roughly 28% seen once. Specimen: blood. The receptors shown here come from a woman aged 25 to 39 in good health.

The gene calls are TRBV12-5 and TRBJ2-1; D is unclear. The germline CDR1 and CDR2 sequences are LGHNT and FRNRAP. This CDR3 has 13 residues. The V and J ends lost 0 bases and 9 bases respectively, with 9 bases between them. This chain's CDR3 is CASGLVGVSEQFF. The CDR3 region has the DNA TGTGCTAGTGGTTTGGTAGGCGTGAGTGAGCAGTTCTTC.

The J gene is TRBJ2-3, the V gene TRBV30, with 10 bases identical to TRBD1. Germline V gene lookup returns CDR1 GTSNPN and CDR2 SVGIG (reference sequence). CDR3 length: 15 amino acids. The junction had 6 bases not matched to a gene; V was cut back by 1 base and J by 5 bases. The CDR3 nucleotides read TGTGCCTGGAGTGGTGGACAGGGGGTCGGAGATACGCAGTATTTT. Translated: CAWSGGQGVGDTQYF.

The table lists this clonotype with a few counts. The chain carries TRBV15 and TRBJ2-3; TRBD1 or TRBD2 may be the D gene (6 bases each). V gave up 9 bases and J gave up 0 bases, with 19 bases separating them. CDR3 size: 16 residues. The germline gives CDR1 LNHNV, CDR2 YYDKDF (reference sequence). The CDR3 DNA sequence: TGTGCCACAGAAAAGGGGGGCAGAGCTAGCACAGATACGCAGTATTTT. Its protein product is CATEKGGRASTDTQYF.

Many counts were recorded for this clonotype. The V and J genes are TRBV9 and TRBJ2-1, with 8 bases matching TRBD1. From germline, CDR1 is SGDLS and CDR2 YYNGEE. The ends lost 4 bases at V and 6 bases at J; junction bases unmatched: 6. The CDR3 is 14 amino acids. CDR3 in DNA: TGTGCCAGCAGCACCGGACAGGGAGGCAATGAGCAGTTCTTC. Protein product: CASSTGQGGNEQFF.

This clonotype was recorded many times. V is TRBV27 and J is TRBJ1-2; 9 bases are a match to TRBD1. The CDR3 has 12 amino acids. Trimming at V came to 8 bases and at J to 7 bases, leaving 5 bases not matched to a gene. Looked up from germline, CDR1 is MNHEY and CDR2 is SMNVEV (reference sequence). The CDR3 region has the DNA TGTGCCAGCGGGGGGACAGGGAGTGGCTACACCTTC. It translates to CASGGTGSGYTF.